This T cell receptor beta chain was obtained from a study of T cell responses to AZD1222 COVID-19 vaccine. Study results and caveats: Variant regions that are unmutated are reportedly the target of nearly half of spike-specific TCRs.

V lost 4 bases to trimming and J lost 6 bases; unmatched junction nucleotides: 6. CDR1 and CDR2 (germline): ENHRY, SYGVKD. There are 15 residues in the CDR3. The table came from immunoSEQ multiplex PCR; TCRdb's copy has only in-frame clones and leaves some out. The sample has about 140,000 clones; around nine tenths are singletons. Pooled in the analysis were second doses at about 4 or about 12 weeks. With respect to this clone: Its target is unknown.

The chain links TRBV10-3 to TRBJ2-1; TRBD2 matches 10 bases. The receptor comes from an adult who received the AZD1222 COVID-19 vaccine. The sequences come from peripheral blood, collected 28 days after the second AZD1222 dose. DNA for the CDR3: TGTGCCATCAGTGGAAGCGGGAGGGCCTCCAATGAGCAGTTCTTC. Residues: CAISGSGRASNEQFF.